These 3 T cell receptor beta chains came from one sample sequenced in a study of T-cell memory formation after mild COVID-19. TCRdb recomputed calls from the 5' RACE reads with MiXCR, one row per CDR3 protein. Seen here are under 200,000 distinct CDR3 sequences, around 10% observed once, and the top ten hold approximately 3.8%. Sequencing was performed on PBMCs or a T cell subset sorted from them (not recorded which). All receptors come from a man younger than 35 who had mild COVID-19 (a few samples of this study predate the infection). Cell type and time point are not known.

This clonotype was observed many times. The chain links TRBV6-5 to TRBJ2-6, with D uncertain. There are 16 residues in the CDR3. The germline V gene encodes CDR1 MNHEY and CDR2 SVGAGI. Trimming stripped 1 base from V and 1 base from J, with 8 bases between. The CDR3 here is CASSYFGTSGANVLTF. The CDR3 coding sequence is TGTGCCAGCAGTTACTTCGGAACATCTGGGGCCAACGTCCTGACTTTC.

Only a few counts were recorded for this clonotype. V usage is TRBV4-2 and J usage is TRBJ2-1; 9 bases map to TRBD2. From germline, CDR1 is LGHNA and CDR2 YNFKEQ. This CDR3 region has 17 residues. The V gene end was trimmed by 0 bases and the J gene end by 4 bases; junction bases not matched to a gene: 7. For the CDR3, the DNA is TGTGCCAGCAGCCAAGATAGGGCTAGCGGGGCGTACAATGAGCAGTTCTTC. Protein: CASSQDRASGAYNEQFF.

This rearrangement joins TRBV7-2 to TRBJ2-2, with D perhaps matching TRBD2 (5 bases). The V and J ends lost 2 bases and 0 bases respectively, with 7 bases between them. The length of the CDR3 is 15 residues. Germline V gene data show CDR1 as SGHTA and CDR2 as FQGNSA. The CDR3 nucleotides read TGTGCCAGCAGCTTACTAGCCACGAACACCGGGGAGCTGTTTTTT. Protein product: CASSLLATNTGELFF.